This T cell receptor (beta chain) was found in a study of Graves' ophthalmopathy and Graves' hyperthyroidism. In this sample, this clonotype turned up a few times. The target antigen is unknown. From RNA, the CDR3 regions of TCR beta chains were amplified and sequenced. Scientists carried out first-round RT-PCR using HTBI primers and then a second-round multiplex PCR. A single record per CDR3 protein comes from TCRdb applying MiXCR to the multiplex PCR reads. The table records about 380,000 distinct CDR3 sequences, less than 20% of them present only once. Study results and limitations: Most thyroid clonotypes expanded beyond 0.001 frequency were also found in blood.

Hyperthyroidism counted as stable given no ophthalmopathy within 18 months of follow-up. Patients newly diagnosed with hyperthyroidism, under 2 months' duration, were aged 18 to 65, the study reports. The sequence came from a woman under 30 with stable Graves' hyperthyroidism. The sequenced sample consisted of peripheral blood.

The CDR3 region is CASSLTGGTQYF. CDR3 bases: TGTGCCAGCAGCCTGACTGGGGGGACCCAGTACTTC. The chain joins TRBV7-3 to TRBJ2-5, with D tentatively TRBD1 or TRBD2 (5 bases each). The V end was cut by 5 bases, the J end by 7 bases, with 11 bases between. Germline CDR1 and CDR2: SGHTA and FQGTGA. The CDR3 runs 12 residues.